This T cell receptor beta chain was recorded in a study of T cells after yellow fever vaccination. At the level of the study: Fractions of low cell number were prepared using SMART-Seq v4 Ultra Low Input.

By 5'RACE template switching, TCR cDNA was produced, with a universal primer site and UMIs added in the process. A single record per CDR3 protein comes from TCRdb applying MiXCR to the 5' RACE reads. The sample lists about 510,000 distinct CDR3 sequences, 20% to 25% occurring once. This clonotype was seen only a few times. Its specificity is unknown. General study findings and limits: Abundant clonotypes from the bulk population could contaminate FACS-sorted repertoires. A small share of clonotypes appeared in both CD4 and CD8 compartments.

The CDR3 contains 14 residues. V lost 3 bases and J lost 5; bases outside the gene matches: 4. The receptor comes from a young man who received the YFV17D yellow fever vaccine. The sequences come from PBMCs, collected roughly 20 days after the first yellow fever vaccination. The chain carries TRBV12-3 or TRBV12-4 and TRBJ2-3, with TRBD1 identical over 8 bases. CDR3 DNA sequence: TGTGCCAGCAGTTTGATAGGACAGGGAGATACGCAGTATTTT. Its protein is CASSLIGQGDTQYF.